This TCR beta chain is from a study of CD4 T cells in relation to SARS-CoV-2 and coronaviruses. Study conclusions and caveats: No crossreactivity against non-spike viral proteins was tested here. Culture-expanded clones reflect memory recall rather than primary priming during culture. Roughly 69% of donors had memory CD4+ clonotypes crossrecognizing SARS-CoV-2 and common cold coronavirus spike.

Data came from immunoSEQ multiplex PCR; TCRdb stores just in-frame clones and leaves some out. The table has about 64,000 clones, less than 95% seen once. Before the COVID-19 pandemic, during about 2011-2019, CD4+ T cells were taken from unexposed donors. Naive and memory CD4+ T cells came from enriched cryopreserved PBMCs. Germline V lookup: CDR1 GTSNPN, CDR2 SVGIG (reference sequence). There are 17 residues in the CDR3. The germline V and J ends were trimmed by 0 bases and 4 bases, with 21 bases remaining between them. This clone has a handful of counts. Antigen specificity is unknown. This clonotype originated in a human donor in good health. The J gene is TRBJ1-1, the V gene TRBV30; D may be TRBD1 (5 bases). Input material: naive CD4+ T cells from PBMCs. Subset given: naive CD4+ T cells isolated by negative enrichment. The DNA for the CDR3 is TGTGCCTGGAGTGTATTCGGGGCAGGACTAACTCTCACTGAAGCTTTCTTT. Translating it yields CAWSVFGAGLTLTEAFF.